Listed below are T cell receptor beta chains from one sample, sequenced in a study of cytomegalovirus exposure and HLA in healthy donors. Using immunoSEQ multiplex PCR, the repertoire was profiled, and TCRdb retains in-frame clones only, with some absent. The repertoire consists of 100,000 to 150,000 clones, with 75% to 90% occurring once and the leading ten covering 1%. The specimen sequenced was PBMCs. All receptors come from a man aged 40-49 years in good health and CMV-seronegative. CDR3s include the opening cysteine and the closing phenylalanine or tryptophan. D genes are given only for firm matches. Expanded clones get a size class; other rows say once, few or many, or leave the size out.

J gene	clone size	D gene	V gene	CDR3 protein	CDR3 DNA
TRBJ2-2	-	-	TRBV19	CASRGIAGWTGELFF	TGTGCCAGCAGGGGGATAGCGGGATGGACCGGGGAGCTGTTTTTT
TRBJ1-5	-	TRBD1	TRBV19	CASSYRQLQGVGNQPQHF	TGTGCCAGTAGTTATAGGCAACTACAGGGGGTTGGCAATCAGCCCCAGCATTTT
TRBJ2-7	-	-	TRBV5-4	CASSLPGAGEQYF	TGTGCCAGCAGCTTGCCAGGGGCTGGGGAGCAGTACTTC
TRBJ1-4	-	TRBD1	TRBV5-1	CASSLSGTGEEKLFF	TGCGCCAGCAGCTTGTCCGGGACAGGGGAAGAAAAACTGTTTTTT
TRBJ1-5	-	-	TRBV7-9	CASSLGQDQPQHF	TGTGCCAGCAGCTTAGGACAGGATCAGCCCCAGCATTTT
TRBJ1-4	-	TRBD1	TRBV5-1	CASSTRGIDEKLFF	TGCGCCAGCAGCACCAGGGGGATCGATGAAAAACTGTTTTTT
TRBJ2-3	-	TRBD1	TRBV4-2	CASSQPGTGGAGRTDTQYF	TGTGCCAGCAGCCAACCCGGGACAGGGGGCGCCGGGCGCACAGATACGCAGTATTTT
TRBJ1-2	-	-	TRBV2	CASLERGNNGYTF	TGTGCCAGCCTTGAGAGGGGGAACAATGGCTACACCTTC
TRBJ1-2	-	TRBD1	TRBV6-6	CASSYSIGTGDYGYTF	TGTGCCAGCAGTTACTCGATCGGGACAGGGGACTATGGCTACACCTTC
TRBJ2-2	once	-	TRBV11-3	CASSLDLRTGELFF	TGTGCCAGCAGCTTAGATCTCCGCACCGGGGAGCTGTTTTTT
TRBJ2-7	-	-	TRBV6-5	CASSYSMMEGGYEQYF	TGTGCCAGCAGTTACTCGATGATGGAGGGTGGCTACGAGCAGTACTTC
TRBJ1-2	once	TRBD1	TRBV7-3	CASSSGQNYGYTF	TGTGCCAGCAGCTCGGGACAGAACTATGGCTACACCTTC
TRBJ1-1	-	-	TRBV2	CASSPLGGHTEAFF	TGTGCCAGCAGTCCTTTGGGAGGCCACACTGAAGCTTTCTTT
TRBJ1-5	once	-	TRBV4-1	CASSQGRAGNQPQHF	TGCGCCAGCAGCCAAGGGAGGGCGGGCAATCAGCCCCAGCATTTT
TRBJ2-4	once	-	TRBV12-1	CASNSLRGGGTSGSRMAKNIQYF	TGTGCCAGCAACTCCTTAAGAGGGGGAGGGACTAGCGGGAGTCGTATGGCCAAAAACATTCAGTACTTC
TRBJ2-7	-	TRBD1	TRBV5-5	CASIGGTGGGKYGEQYF	TGTGCCAGCATAGGCGGGACAGGGGGCGGGAAGTACGGCGAGCAGTACTTC
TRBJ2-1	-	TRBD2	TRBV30	CAWTSGGDNEQFF	TGTGCCTGGACTAGCGGGGGAGACAATGAGCAGTTCTTC
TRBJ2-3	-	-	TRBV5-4	CASSLVFGGASSSTDTQYF	TGTGCCAGCAGCTTGGTCTTCGGGGGTGCTAGCAGTTCCACAGATACGCAGTATTTT
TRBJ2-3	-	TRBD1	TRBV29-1	CSVEGQGAFGDTQYF	TGCAGCGTCGAGGGACAGGGGGCATTTGGAGATACGCAGTATTTT
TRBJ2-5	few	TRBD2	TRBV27	CASSFSLADSGTQYF	TGTGCCAGCAGTTTTAGCCTAGCGGATAGCGGGACCCAGTACTTC
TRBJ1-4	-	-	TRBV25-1	CASSDVSGSAVEKLFF	TGTGCCAGCAGTGATGTTAGTGGGTCTGCGGTAGAAAAACTGTTTTTT
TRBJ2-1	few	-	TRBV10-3	CAISELGQPNEQFF	TGTGCCATCAGTGAGCTCGGACAGCCAAATGAGCAGTTCTTC
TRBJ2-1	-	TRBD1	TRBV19	CASSATGGYEQFF	TGTGCCAGTAGTGCGACAGGGGGATATGAGCAGTTCTTC
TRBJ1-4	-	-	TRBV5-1	CASSYREGSRGGEKLFF	TGCGCCAGCAGCTACCGGGAGGGCAGCCGCGGTGGTGAAAAACTGTTTTTT
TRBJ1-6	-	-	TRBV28	CASIDIGTRGYNSPLHF	TGTGCCAGCATTGACATAGGGACAAGAGGCTATAATTCACCCCTCCACTTT
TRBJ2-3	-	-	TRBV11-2	CASSLAGRGTDTQYF	TGTGCCAGCAGCTTAGCCGGGAGAGGCACAGATACGCAGTATTTT
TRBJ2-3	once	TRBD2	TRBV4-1	CASSQRTSGATDTQYF	TGCGCCAGCAGCCAAAGAACTAGCGGGGCCACAGATACGCAGTATTTT
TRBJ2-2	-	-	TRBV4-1	CASSQERSPRELFF	TGCGCCAGCAGCCAAGAGAGGTCCCCACGGGAGCTGTTTTTT
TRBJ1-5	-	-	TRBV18	CASSPPDQPQHF	TGTGCCAGCTCACCTCCGGATCAGCCCCAGCATTTT
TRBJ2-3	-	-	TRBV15	CATSRDLVPGAPGNTQYF	TGTGCCACCAGCAGAGATCTTGTACCAGGGGCCCCGGGGAATACGCAGTATTTT
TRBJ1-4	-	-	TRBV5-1	CASRRTGSAANEKLFF	TGCGCCAGCAGACGAACAGGGAGCGCGGCTAATGAAAAACTGTTTTTT
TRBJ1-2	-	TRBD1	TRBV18	CASSPGQHYGYTF	TGTGCCAGCTCACCGGGACAGCACTATGGCTACACCTTC